Listed here is a single TCR beta chain. TCRdb's table, derived via immunoSEQ multiplex PCR, lists solely in-frame clones and lacks some. This table has roughly 2.4 million clones, 95% appearing once. These data belong to a study of shared clonotypes between healthy human individuals. This CDR3 is built from 15 residues. The ends were cut back, 5 bases at V and 9 bases at J, with 17 bases in the middle. The germline CDR1 and CDR2 sequences are MNHEY and SMNVEV (reference sequence). The chain is built from TRBV27 and TRBJ1-6, with D unclear. This TCR was recovered from a young man in good health. Sequences were obtained from naive CD4+ T cells sorted from blood. Noted subset: CD45RA+ positively selected. The CDR3 here is CASSPVIALGSPLHF. As DNA, the CDR3 is TGTGCCAGCAGTCCGGTGATAGCCCTGGGTTCACCCCTCCACTTT.